This TCR beta chain was found in a study of shared clonotypes between healthy human individuals. Points from the study as a whole: Naive CD4 clonotypes overlapped across a handful of donors at about 5.2%.

Measured with immunoSEQ multiplex PCR; TCRdb has only the in-frame clones, and not every one. The sample holds 2 million to 2.5 million clones, roughly 95% seen once. Germline V lookup: CDR1 SGDLS, CDR2 YYNGEE. Deletions cut 2 bases from V and 1 base from J, with 8 bases between. This CDR3 has 14 residues. A remark on this clone: The antigen remains undetermined. The same CDR3 arises from other DNA sequences in this sample as well.

This clonotype was sampled from a man aged 18 to 30 in good health. The chain couples TRBV9 to TRBJ2-3; the D is unclear. Sample: naive CD4+ T cells sorted from blood. Subset here: CD45RA+ positively selected. CDR3 protein: CASSVDGGTDTQYF. DNA for the CDR3: TGTGCCAGCAGCGTGGACGGTGGCACAGATACGCAGTATTTT. The whole variable domain, remainder taken from reference TRBV9 and TRBJ2-3, is DSGVTQTPKHLITATGQRVTLRCSPRSGDLSVYWYQQSLDQGLQFLIQYYNGEERAKGNILERFSAQQFPDLHSELNLSSLELGDSALYFCASSVDGGTDTQYFGPGTRLTVL.